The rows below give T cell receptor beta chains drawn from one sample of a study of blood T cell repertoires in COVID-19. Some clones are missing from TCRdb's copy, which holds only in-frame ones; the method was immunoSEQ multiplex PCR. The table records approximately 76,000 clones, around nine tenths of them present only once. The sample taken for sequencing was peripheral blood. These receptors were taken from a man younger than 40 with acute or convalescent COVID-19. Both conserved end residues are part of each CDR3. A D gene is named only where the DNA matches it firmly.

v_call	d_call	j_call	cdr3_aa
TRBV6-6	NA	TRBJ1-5	CASRTREGGQPQHF
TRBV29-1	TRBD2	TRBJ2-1	CSASGRLYNEQFF
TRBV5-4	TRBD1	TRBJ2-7	CASSLQGAFYNSEQYF
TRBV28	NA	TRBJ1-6	CASSPDRASSPLHF
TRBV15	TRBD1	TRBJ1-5	CATSRSTGGNQPQHF
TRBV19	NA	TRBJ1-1	CASRLAATTEAFF
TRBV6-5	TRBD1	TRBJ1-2	CASGQEKNYGYTF
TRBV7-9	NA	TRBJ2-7	CASSLGLEQYF
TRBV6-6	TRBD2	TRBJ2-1	CASSNIAGNPHEQFF
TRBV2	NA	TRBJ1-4	CASSEWALGNEKLFF
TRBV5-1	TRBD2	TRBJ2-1	CASSARGVATSGSNEQFF
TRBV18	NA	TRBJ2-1	CASSPTRNEQFF
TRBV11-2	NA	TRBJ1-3	CASSFLGLNTIYF
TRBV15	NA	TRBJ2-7	CATSLGSGWIYEQYF
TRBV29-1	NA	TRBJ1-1	CSVARTEAFF
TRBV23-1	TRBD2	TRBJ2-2	CASSHPRRKRLAGGGELFF
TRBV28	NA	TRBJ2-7	CASSPAGGLYEQYF
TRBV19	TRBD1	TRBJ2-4	CASSTTDRGLNIQYF
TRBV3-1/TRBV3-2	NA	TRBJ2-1	CASSQAAPVYNEQFF
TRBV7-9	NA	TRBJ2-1	CASSLSSETYNEQFF
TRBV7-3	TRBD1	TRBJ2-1	CASSPGTVNEQFF
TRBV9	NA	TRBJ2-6	CASSVLGDSGANVLTF
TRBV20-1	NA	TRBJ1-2	CSAPGPDYTF
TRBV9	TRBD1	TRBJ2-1	CASSAPGQGYNEQFF
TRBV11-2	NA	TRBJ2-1	CASSLDVASRLGRQFF
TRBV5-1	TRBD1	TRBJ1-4	CASSPTGIEKLFF
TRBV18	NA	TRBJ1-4	CASKGGTANEKLFF
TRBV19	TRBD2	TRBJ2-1	CASRQRTSGYNEQFF